The sequence of this T cell receptor (beta chain) was determined in a study of CD8 T cells in Susac syndrome. Turning to the study itself: The Susac syndrome patients that were sequenced included about six with active disease and under ten in remission.

RNA amounts of about 0.5 to 1 ug underwent reverse transcription with random hexamers. TCRdb itself ran the immunoSEQ multiplex PCR reads through MiXCR, one entry per CDR3 protein. The table records under 200,000 distinct CDR3 sequences, approximately 94% of them present only once. Points from the study as a whole: Individuals included in the TCR sequencing and HLA analysis were acknowledged by the study to be relatively few in number.

Recently defined diagnostic criteria classed the Susac syndrome patients as definite or probable. Through negative isolation, CD4+ and CD8+ T cells were obtained, while TEMRA cells were enriched using FACS. This CDR3 region has 14 residues. The V and J ends lost 10 bases and 0 bases respectively, with 15 bases between them. CDR1 and CDR2 from the germline V gene are ENHRY and SYGVKD. Turning to this clonotype: As yet, its antigen is unknown.

The receptor was isolated from a human donor with Susac syndrome. The sequenced sample consisted of CD4+ T cells from PBMCs. V and J are TRBV10-3 and TRBJ2-5; maybe TRBD1 (6 bases). The CDR3 here is CATQGDVYQETQYF. In nucleotides, the CDR3 is TGTGCCACACAGGGAGATGTGTACCAAGAGACCCAGTACTTC.